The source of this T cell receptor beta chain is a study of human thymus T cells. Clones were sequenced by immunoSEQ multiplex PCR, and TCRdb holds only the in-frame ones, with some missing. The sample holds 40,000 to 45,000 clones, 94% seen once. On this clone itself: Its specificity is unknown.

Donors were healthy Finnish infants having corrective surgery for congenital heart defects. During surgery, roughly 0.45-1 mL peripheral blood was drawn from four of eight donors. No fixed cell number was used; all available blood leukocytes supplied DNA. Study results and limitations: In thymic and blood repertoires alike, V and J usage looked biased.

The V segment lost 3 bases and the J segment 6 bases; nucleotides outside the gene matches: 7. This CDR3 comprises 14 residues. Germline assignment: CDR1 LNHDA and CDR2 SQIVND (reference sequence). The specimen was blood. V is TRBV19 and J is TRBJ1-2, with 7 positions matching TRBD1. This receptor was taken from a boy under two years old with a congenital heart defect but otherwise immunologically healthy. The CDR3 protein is CASSIRQGDNGYTF. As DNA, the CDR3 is TGTGCCAGTAGTATCAGACAGGGCGACAATGGCTACACCTTC.